The clone carrying this TCR beta chain was counted many times. What it binds is not known. These data come from a study of regulatory T cells in long-lasting Graves disease. Time point specified: newly diagnosed GD, antithyroid drugs for less than 3 months. After RNA was extracted from PBMCs, the TCR library was made from it. Study-wide results and limits: Persistent disease samples used TRBV28, TRBJ1-2 and TRBJ2-5 preferentially.

With iRepertoire HTBI primers and Arm-PCR of CDR3 regions, TCR beta libraries were built. In TCRdb, the multiplex PCR reads were re-called with MiXCR into one record per CDR3 protein. The table records a few hundred thousand distinct CDR3 sequences, about 13% of them present only once. The V segment lost 0 bases and the J segment 4 bases; nucleotides outside the gene matches: 3. CDR1 and CDR2 from the germline V gene are PRHDT and FYEKMQ (reference sequence). This CDR3 spans 14 amino acids. This sample was shared with a second study, whose subject was T cells in Graves' hyperthyroidism and ophthalmopathy. This second study says: Diagnosis rested on symptoms, serum thyroxine and TRAb, thyroid ultrasound, and orbital computed tomography.

The rearrangement links TRBV13 to TRBJ2-7; the match to TRBD1 covers 7 bases. The clonotype was recovered from a man aged 30 to 45 with Graves disease. Sample: peripheral blood mononuclear cells (PBMCs), taken at new diagnosis, from a patient treated with antithyroid drugs. Written as DNA, the CDR3 is TGTGCCAGCAGCTTAGGTCACAGGGGTTACGAGCAGTACTTC. Amino acid sequence: CASSLGHRGYEQYF. Based on the CDR3 plus reference TRBV13 and TRBJ2-7, the full variable domain is AAGVIQSPRHLIKEKRETATLKCYPIPRHDTVYWYQQGPGQDPQFLISFYEKMQSDKGSIPDRFSAQQFSDYHSELNMSSLELGDSALYFCASSLGHRGYEQYFGPGTRLTVT.